This TCR beta chain was identified during a study of vaccination and CD4 T cells after COVID-19. CDR3 length: 13 residues. Germline V gene sequence: CDR1 MNHEY, CDR2 SVGEGT. Deletions cut 7 bases from V and 0 bases from J, with 7 bases between. Details on this clonotype: Its cognate antigen is unknown.

Indicated treatment: approximately nine-day PBMC culture with coronavirus spike peptide pools or control peptides (ViraFEST assay). The study sequenced cultured CD4+ T cell DNA using the Oncomine TCR Beta short-read assay. TCRdb reanalysed the PCR reads using MiXCR and keeps one entry per CDR3 protein. The sample lists about 11,000 distinct CDR3 sequences; 65% were seen once. The chain employs TRBV6-2 or TRBV6-3 and TRBJ2-1; D remains unclear. The clonotype originates from a human donor who had recovered from COVID-19. The starting material was CD4+ T cells from blood, cultured in vitro, obtained before SARS-CoV-2 vaccination. The CDR3 DNA is TGTGCCAGCACGGATAGCTCCTACAATGAGCAGTTCTTC. This gives the protein CASTDSSYNEQFF.